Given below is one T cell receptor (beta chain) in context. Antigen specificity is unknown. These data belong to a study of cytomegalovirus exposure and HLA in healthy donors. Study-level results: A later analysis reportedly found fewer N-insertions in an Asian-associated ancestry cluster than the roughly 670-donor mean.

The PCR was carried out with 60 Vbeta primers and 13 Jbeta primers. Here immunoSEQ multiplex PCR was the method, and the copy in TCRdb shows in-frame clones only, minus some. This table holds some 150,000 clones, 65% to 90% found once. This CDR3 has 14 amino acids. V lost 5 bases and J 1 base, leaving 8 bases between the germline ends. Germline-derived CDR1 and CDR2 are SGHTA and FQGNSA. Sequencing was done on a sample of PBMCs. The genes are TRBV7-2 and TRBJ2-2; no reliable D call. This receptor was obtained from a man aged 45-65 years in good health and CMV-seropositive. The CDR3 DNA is TGTGCCAGCAGCATTAATATGAACACCGGGGAGCTGTTTTTT. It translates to CASSINMNTGELFF.